Each of the 30 T cell receptor beta chains below was sequenced from the same sample in a study of blood T cell repertoires in COVID-19. Assay: immunoSEQ multiplex PCR; the TCRdb copy retains only in-frame clones and omits some. The table has 100,000 to 150,000 clones, 90% seen once; the top ten hold 4.6%. The material sequenced was peripheral blood. All receptors derive from a man in his 60s with COVID-19, enrolled during active disease.

CDR3 sequence (DNA): TGCGCCAGCAGCCAAGCGGGGGCGGGAGATCGACACGAGCAGTACTTC. This translates into CASSQAGAGDRHEQYF. The V gene is TRBV4-1, the J gene TRBJ2-7, with D perhaps TRBD2 (7 bases). Germline assignment: CDR1 MGHRA and CDR2 YSYEKL. V was clipped by 1 base and J by 5 bases, with 18 bases between them. This CDR3 has 16 amino acids.

A few counts support this clone. The rearrangement uses TRBV6-5 and TRBJ1-2, with 7 bases fitting TRBD1. The CDR3 contains 13 residues. After removal of 7 bases from V and 3 bases from J, the junction contained 5 bases not matched to a gene. CDR1 is MNHEY, CDR2 SVGAGI, per germline. The CDR3 sequence is CASTLTGDYGYTF. Here the CDR3 DNA reads TGTGCCAGCACCCTAACAGGGGACTATGGCTACACCTTC.

The J gene is TRBJ1-1, the V gene TRBV5-5; no clear D. V was cut by 3 bases and J by 2 bases, with 8 bases left in between. The CDR3 runs 13 residues. CDR1 SGHKS and CDR2 YYEKEE come from the germline V gene (reference sequence). The CDR3 bases are TGTGCCAGCAGCTCGCGCCTCAACACTGAAGCTTTCTTT. Translating gives CASSSRLNTEAFF.

This clone occurred a few times. The rearrangement uses TRBV20-1 and TRBJ2-1, with D possibly being TRBD2 (6 bases). The CDR3 is 12 amino acids. Germline V CDR1 and CDR2: DFQATT, SNEGSKA (reference sequence). The V and J ends lost 3 bases and 8 bases respectively, with 11 bases between them. CDR3: CSASRLVDEQFF. The CDR3 nucleotides read TGCAGTGCTAGTAGACTAGTCGATGAGCAGTTCTTC.

This chain uses TRBV4-3 with TRBJ2-5; tentative D call: TRBD1 (6 bases). V was clipped by 1 base and J by 4 bases, with 16 bases between them. The CDR3 consists of 16 residues. Germline assignment: CDR1 LGHNA and CDR2 YSLEER. CDR3 coding DNA: TGCGCCAGCAGCCAAGTATTCGGCAGGGGTGCAGAGACCCAGTACTTC. It is translated as CASSQVFGRGAETQYF.

The chain uses TRBV7-3 and TRBJ1-1; D call uncertain. The germline V and J ends were trimmed by 3 bases and 0 bases, with 11 bases remaining between them. The CDR3 is 15 amino acids. Per germline, CDR1 SGHTA and CDR2 FQGTGA. CDR3 DNA sequence: TGTGCCAGCAGCTTGGGTCCTACTATGAACACTGAAGCTTTCTTT. This sequence encodes CASSLGPTMNTEAFF. The full variable domain, its missing parts supplied by reference TRBV7-3 and TRBJ1-1, is GAGVSQTPSNKVTEKGKYVELRCDPISGHTALYWYRQSLGQGPEFLIYFQGTGAADDSGLPNDRFFAVRPEGSVSTLKIQRTERGDSAVYLCASSLGPTMNTEAFFGQGTRLTVV.

This clone was counted once. The J gene is TRBJ2-7, the V gene TRBV6-5, with D perhaps TRBD2 (5 bases). Germline loops: CDR1 MNHEY, CDR2 SVGAGI. V lost 5 bases and J lost 3, with 11 bases in between. CDR3 length: 13 residues. The CDR3, as DNA: TGTGCCAGCAGTCAACACCGGGACTACGAGCAGTACTTC. Translated: CASSQHRDYEQYF.

This CDR3 is CAIRTLRNTIYF. The DNA of the CDR3 is TGTGCCATACGGACATTGAGAAACACCATATATTTT. The chain carries TRBV15 and TRBJ1-3; TRBD1 might be the D (5 bases). CDR1 LNHNV and CDR2 YYDKDF come from the germline V gene (reference sequence). Trimming removed 10 bases at V and 5 bases at J, with 12 bases between. This CDR3 comprises 12 residues.

V usage is TRBV14 and J usage is TRBJ2-3; D is undetermined. With 1 base removed from V and 1 base from J, the gap between germline ends came to 6 bases. Germline lookup yields CDR1 SGHDN and CDR2 FVKESK. CDR3 length: 14 amino acids. The CDR3 DNA follows: TGTGCCAGCAGCCAAGGGTTAGGCACAGATACGCAGTATTTT. Its translation is CASSQGLGTDTQYF.

V is TRBV6-7 and J is TRBJ2-3; tentative D call: TRBD1 (6 bases). TRBV6-7 is sorted into the ORF group, with uncertain function. Trimming took off 0 bases at V and 6 bases at J, with 13 bases between the two ends. The CDR3 runs to 15 residues. As DNA, the CDR3 is TGTGCCAGCAGTTACTCAGAAGGGGGATCGGATACGCAGTATTTT. It translates to CASSYSEGGSDTQYF.

This sequence joins TRBV7-9 and TRBJ2-5, with 7 bases identical to TRBD1. The ends lost 5 bases at V and 2 bases at J; junction bases unmatched: 5. There are 14 residues in the CDR3. Germline-derived CDR1 and CDR2 are SEHNR and FQNEAQ (reference sequence). CDR3 DNA: TGTGCCAGCAGCCTCGGGACAGTACAAGAGACCCAGTACTTC. It yields the protein CASSLGTVQETQYF.

The rearrangement links TRBV19 to TRBJ2-1; 7 bases align to TRBD1. V was pared by 4 bases and J by 8 bases, with 11 bases of the junction left unmatched. The CDR3 is 15 amino acids. Germline CDR1 and CDR2: LNHDA and SQIVND (reference sequence). CDR3 in DNA: TGTGCCAGTAGTAAGTGGCCCGACAGGGCGGATGAGCAGTTCTTC. Translation gives CASSKWPDRADEQFF.

The chain has TRBV5-1 and TRBJ2-3; 10 nucleotides match TRBD2. The CDR3 sequence is 16 residues long. The germline gives CDR1 SGHRS, CDR2 YFSETQ. Unmatched junction bases numbered 6, after V lost 5 bases and J lost 0 bases. The CDR3 coding sequence is TGCGCCAGCAGATCCCCTAGCGGGAGTAGCACAGATACGCAGTATTTT. This sequence encodes CASRSPSGSSTDTQYF.

This rearrangement joins TRBV2 to TRBJ2-7; TRBD1 agrees at 10 bases. Trimming removed 7 bases from V and 4 bases from J; junction bases left unmatched: 7. The CDR3 spans 14 residues. CDR1 and CDR2 (germline): SNHLY, FYNNEI. This chain's CDR3 is CASNPGQGIYEQYF. CDR3 in DNA: TGTGCCAGCAATCCGGGACAGGGGATATACGAGCAGTACTTC.

This chain joins TRBV2 and TRBJ2-7; D is perhaps TRBD2 (5 bases). Between the trimmed V and J ends, which lost 7 bases and 5 bases, there was a span of 9 bases. This CDR3 is 11 amino acids long. Per germline, CDR1 SNHLY and CDR2 FYNNEI. CDR3 protein: CASKWENEQYF. CDR3 nucleotide sequence: TGTGCCAGCAAATGGGAGAACGAGCAGTACTTC.

This clone was seen once. The V call is TRBV9, the J call TRBJ2-5, with TRBD1 matching 7 bases. Losses at the gene ends were 7 bases for V and 2 bases for J; bases not matched to a gene: 8. Germline assignment: CDR1 SGDLS and CDR2 YYNGEE. The CDR3 consists of 14 residues. This chain's CDR3 is CASGPRDSQETQYF. The CDR3 DNA follows: TGTGCCAGCGGTCCCCGGGACAGTCAAGAGACCCAGTACTTC.

CDR3 DNA: TGTGCCAGCAGCTTCGGTAGGGGGCCGGGCACTGAAGCTTTCTTT. It is translated as CASSFGRGPGTEAFF. The V gene is TRBV5-4, the J gene TRBJ1-1; 7 bases line up with TRBD1. Trimming at V came to 2 bases and at J to 4 bases, leaving 8 bases not matched to a gene. The CDR3 sequence is 15 residues long. Germline V gene data show CDR1 as SGHNT and CDR2 as YYREEE (reference sequence).

The DNA of the CDR3 is TGCGCCAGCAGCCAAGATATCTCCTCAGGACAGGGATGGCACATTCAGTACTTC. Translating gives CASSQDISSGQGWHIQYF. The chain uses TRBV4-3 and TRBJ2-4; the match to TRBD1 covers 8 bases. V shed 0 bases, J shed 8 bases, and the junction held 15 bases outside the gene matches. The germline V gene has CDR1 LGHNA and CDR2 YSLEER. This CDR3 region has 18 residues.

The chain joins TRBV7-9 to TRBJ2-3; unclear D gene. This CDR3 is 12 amino acids long. Germline loops: CDR1 SEHNR, CDR2 FQNEAQ (reference sequence). Trimming took 6 bases from V and 2 from J, leaving 6 bases between them. CDR3 in amino acids: CASRLITDTQYF. The CDR3 DNA is TGTGCCAGCAGACTCATCACAGATACGCAGTATTTT.

CDR3 residues: CASSLVREVYEQYF. The CDR3 DNA follows: TGTGCCAGCAGTTTAGTCAGGGAGGTATACGAGCAGTACTTC. V and J are TRBV28 and TRBJ2-7; tentatively, D is TRBD2 (6 bases). Germline V gene sequence: CDR1 MDHEN, CDR2 SYDVKM. CDR3 size: 14 residues. V was cut by 2 bases and J by 4 bases, with 12 bases left in between.

This rearrangement joins TRBV19 to TRBJ1-6, with 12 positions matching TRBD1. The V gene's germline CDR1 is LNHDA and CDR2 SQIVND (reference sequence). With V trimmed by 8 bases and J by 5 bases, 4 bases remained unmatched. This CDR3 comprises 15 residues. The CDR3 region has the DNA TGTGCCAGTTCGGGGACAGGGGGCAATAATTCACCCCTCCACTTT. It is translated as CASSGTGGNNSPLHF.

The chain uses TRBV6-5 and TRBJ2-1, with a tentative D call TRBD2 (5 bases). CDR1 and CDR2 from the germline V gene are MNHEY and SVGAGI. This CDR3 region has 14 residues. Trimming shortened V by 2 bases and J by 7 bases, and 12 bases separated the two germline ends. The CDR3 nucleotides are TGTGCCAGCAGTTACGGCCTCGGGAAAAATGAGCAGTTCTTC. Translating it yields CASSYGLGKNEQFF.

This chain connects TRBV4-3 to TRBJ1-2; D uncertain. CDR3 length: 14 amino acids. Germline V gene data show CDR1 as LGHNA and CDR2 as YSLEER. V was pared by 0 bases and J by 5 bases, with 10 bases between. In DNA, the CDR3 is TGCGCCAGCAGCCAAGATGTCGGGTTGTATGGCTACACCTTC. Protein product: CASSQDVGLYGYTF.

The V and J genes are TRBV5-5 and TRBJ1-5; possibly TRBD1 for D (5 bases). The CDR3 loop spans 15 amino acids. Germline V gives CDR1 SGHKS, CDR2 YYEKEE (reference sequence). V lost 6 bases and J lost 6, with 19 bases in between. The CDR3 bases are TGTGCCAGCACCTTACTGGGAGGGGATAGTCAGCCCCAGCATTTT. Encoded protein: CASTLLGGDSQPQHF.

The rearrangement uses TRBV18 and TRBJ1-2; D ambiguous. The CDR3 has 14 residues. Germline V gene sequence: CDR1 KGHSH, CDR2 LQKENI. Between the trimmed V and J ends, which lost 3 bases and 0 bases, there was a span of 8 bases. CDR3 loop: CASSPGSPNYGYTF. The CDR3 DNA follows: TGTGCCAGCTCACCGGGCTCTCCTAACTATGGCTACACCTTC.

The chain uses TRBV7-3 and TRBJ2-6, with a weak D call TRBD1 (6 bases). The CDR3 covers 16 residues. The V and J ends lost 0 bases and 0 bases respectively, with 6 bases between them. Germline CDR1 is SGHTA and CDR2 is FQGTGA. CDR3 region: CASSLTGASGANVLTF. The CDR3 nucleotides read TGTGCCAGCAGCTTAACGGGGGCCTCTGGGGCCAACGTCCTGACTTTC.

V gene TRBV19 combines with J gene TRBJ2-2; 7 bases line up with TRBD1. CDR1 LNHDA and CDR2 SQIVND come from the germline V gene (reference sequence). V dropped 4 bases and J dropped 1; count of bases not matched to a gene: 3. This CDR3 comprises 15 residues. CDR3 DNA sequence: TGTGCCAGTAGTACCCGGGACAGGAACACCGGGGAGCTGTTTTTT. The encoded protein is CASSTRDRNTGELFF.

This clone has more than one count but fewer than ten. This chain joins TRBV7-8 and TRBJ2-3; no reliable D call. The V end was cut by 5 bases, the J end by 2 bases, with 5 bases between. The germline gives CDR1 SGHVS, CDR2 FQNEAQ. The CDR3 runs 12 residues. The CDR3 protein is CASSPVTDTQYF. CDR3 nucleotide sequence: TGTGCCAGCAGCCCTGTCACAGATACGCAGTATTTT. The entire variable domain, with the rest obtained from reference TRBV7-8 and TRBJ2-3, is as follows: GAGVSQSPRYKVAKRGQDVALRCDPISGHVSLFWYQQALGQGPEFLTYFQNEAQLDKSGLPSDRFFAERPEGSVSTLKIQRTQQEDSAVYLCASSPVTDTQYFGPGTRLTVL.

The rearrangement links TRBV19 to TRBJ1-3; 7 bases are shared with TRBD1. Per germline, CDR1 LNHDA and CDR2 SQIVND (reference sequence). The CDR3 extends over 15 amino acids. Trimming removed 5 bases from V and 0 bases from J; junction bases left unmatched: 4. CDR3 region: CASSVGQASGNTIYF. CDR3 DNA: TGTGCCAGTAGTGTCGGACAGGCCTCTGGAAACACCATATATTTT.

This clone was counted once. The chain carries TRBV19 and TRBJ1-5; TRBD1 matches 7 bases. V was clipped by 0 bases and J by 3 bases; unmatched bases: 2. The CDR3 runs 15 residues. Germline values: CDR1 LNHDA, CDR2 SQIVND (reference sequence). DNA of the CDR3: TGTGCCAGTAGTATAGAAGGGGGCAACAATCAGCCCCAGCATTTT. This sequence encodes CASSIEGGNNQPQHF.